Detailed here is one T cell receptor (beta chain). The antigen remains unidentified. The data were taken from a study of radiotherapy plus CTLA-4 blockade in lung cancer. Findings and limits, study-wide: In blood, tumor-derived TCR clones expanded after radiotherapy plus ipilimumab.

Chemo-refractory metastatic non-small-cell lung cancer patients were treated with focal radiation plus CTLA-4 blockade with ipilimumab. Germline V gene data show CDR1 as SGHRS and CDR2 as YFSETQ. This CDR3 is 13 amino acids long. The protocol was immunoSEQ multiplex PCR, while the TCRdb copy is restricted to in-frame clones and leaves out a portion. Among tens of thousands of clones listed, about 87% were seen once. The specimen was peripheral blood, collected from a patient treated with radiotherapy plus ipilimumab. This TCR derives from a human donor with non-small cell lung cancer that progressed on radiotherapy plus ipilimumab. The chain couples TRBV5-1 to TRBJ2-5, with D unclear. With the DNA end fitting TRBJ2-7 better, the J assignment may be wrong. CDR3 sequence (DNA): TGCGCCAGCAGCTTGTCTTTTGGTCTCGAGCAGTACTTC. Protein: CASSLSFGLEQYF.